The 21 T cell receptor beta chains in this list originate from one sample, sequenced in a study of blood T cell repertoires in COVID-19. Sequencing was performed with immunoSEQ multiplex PCR; in TCRdb, only in-frame clones are kept and a portion is missing. The sample carries 200,000 to 250,000 clones, 81% recorded once. The sample consisted of PBMCs or T cells enriched from blood (not recorded which). All receptors come from a woman between 50 and 59 years old with acute COVID-19.

This clone was found once. This rearrangement joins TRBV6-1 to TRBJ2-7; 10 nucleotides line up with TRBD1. CDR3 length: 15 amino acids. Germline values: CDR1 MNHNS, CDR2 SASEGT. V gave up 6 bases and J gave up 3 bases; unmatched junction bases: 8. CDR3 bases: TGTGCCAGCAGGGTAGGACAGGGGGGAAACTACGAGCAGTACTTC. This sequence encodes CASRVGQGGNYEQYF.

This clone has just a few counts. V gene TRBV29-1 combines with J gene TRBJ1-5; a possible D gene is TRBD1 (5 bases). V was trimmed by 3 bases and J by 0 bases, leaving 30 bases between them. CDR1 and CDR2 (germline): SQVTM, ANQGSEA. The CDR3 is 21 amino acids. The CDR3 sequence is CSVEYGRGVCIQFYSNQPQHF. The CDR3 DNA sequence: TGCAGCGTTGAGTATGGGAGGGGAGTCTGTATCCAGTTTTATAGCAATCAGCCCCAGCATTTT.

This rearrangement joins TRBV10-3 to TRBJ1-3, with D possibly matching TRBD1 (6 bases). Germline CDR1 ENHRY, CDR2 SYGVKD. V dropped 2 bases and J dropped 0 bases, with 11 bases sitting between them. The CDR3 contains 16 residues. The CDR3, as DNA: TGTGCCATCAGTGAGGGGACAAGATTCTCTGGAAACACCATATATTTT. Its translation: CAISEGTRFSGNTIYF.

The V call is TRBV5-1, the J call TRBJ1-4; 8 nucleotides match TRBD1. V lost 0 bases to trimming and J lost 8 bases; unmatched junction nucleotides: 6. This CDR3 is built from 15 residues. The V gene's germline CDR1 is SGHRS and CDR2 YFSETQ. The CDR3 here is CASSLGTGQREKLFF. CDR3 nucleotide sequence: TGCGCCAGCAGCTTGGGGACAGGGCAGCGGGAAAAACTGTTTTTT.

The chain joins TRBV6-2 or TRBV6-3 to TRBJ1-1; D not certain. The CDR3 is 14 amino acids. Germline CDR1 reads MNHEY; CDR2 reads SVGEGT. V lost 2 bases and J 4 bases, leaving 11 bases between the germline ends. CDR3 nucleotide sequence: TGTGCCAGCAGTTACGGTATACAAGTCACTGAAGCTTTCTTT. Encoded protein: CASSYGIQVTEAFF.

This clone has just a few counts. V gene TRBV2 combines with J gene TRBJ2-5; TRBD2 matches at 7 bases. Germline-derived CDR1 and CDR2 are SNHLY and FYNNEI. The CDR3 runs 15 residues. The V and J ends lost 8 bases and 1 base, in that order; junction bases with no gene match: 10. The CDR3 DNA reads as TGTGCCAGCCGGGAGGAGATTGGCAGCCAAGAGACCCAGTACTTC. It translates to CASREEIGSQETQYF.

This clone was recorded only once. The chain is built from TRBV6-5 and TRBJ1-1; tentatively, D is TRBD1 (6 bases). V was clipped by 6 bases and J by 6 bases, with 11 bases between them. CDR3 size: 12 residues. The germline CDR1 and CDR2 sequences are MNHEY and SVGAGI. CDR3 DNA sequence: TGTGCCAGCAGAACAGGGAGCTCTGAAGCTTTCTTT. Amino acids: CASRTGSSEAFF.

The chain is built from TRBV28 and TRBJ2-7; 8 nucleotides align to TRBD2. V lost 3 bases, J lost 0 bases, and 1 base stayed unmatched. The germline CDR1 and CDR2 sequences are MDHEN and SYDVKM. The CDR3 is made up of 14 amino acids. The CDR3 spells CASSFSGSSYEQYF. The CDR3 DNA reads as TGTGCCAGCAGTTTCAGCGGGAGCTCCTACGAGCAGTACTTC. The full variable domain, rest sourced from reference TRBV28 and TRBJ2-7, is DVKVTQSSRYLVKRTGEKVFLECVQDMDHENMFWYRQDPGLGLRLIYFSYDVKMKEKGDIPEGYSVSREKKERFSLILESASTNQTSMYLCASSFSGSSYEQYFGPGTRLTVT.

V usage is TRBV9 and J usage is TRBJ2-3; D is unresolved. This CDR3 region has 15 residues. Trimming took off 2 bases at V and 0 bases at J, with 10 bases between the two ends. Germline V gives CDR1 SGDLS, CDR2 YYNGEE. The CDR3 spells CASSVTRLSTDTQYF. In DNA form, the CDR3 reads TGTGCCAGCAGCGTTACTCGACTTAGCACAGATACGCAGTATTTT.

This sequence joins TRBV19 and TRBJ1-1, with TRBD1 matching 9 bases. Germline V lookup: CDR1 LNHDA, CDR2 SQIVND (reference sequence). Germline trimming cut 9 bases from V and 7 bases from J; bases unmatched to any gene: 6. There are 12 residues in the CDR3. The CDR3 protein is CASQTGGIEAFF. CDR3 DNA: TGTGCCAGCCAGACAGGGGGAATTGAAGCTTTCTTT.

With respect to this clone: The sample has other DNA sequences that encode this CDR3 too. The V call is TRBV5-1, the J call TRBJ2-5; maybe TRBD2 (5 bases). With 4 bases removed from V and 2 bases from J, the gap between germline ends came to 12 bases. CDR1 SGHRS and CDR2 YFSETQ come from the germline V gene. This CDR3 comprises 14 residues. The CDR3 here is CASSVTGSQETQYF. CDR3 bases: TGCGCCAGCAGCGTTACGGGAAGTCAAGAGACCCAGTACTTC. Based on the CDR3 plus reference TRBV5-1 and TRBJ2-5, the full variable domain is KAGVTQTPRYLIKTRGQQVTLSCSPISGHRSVSWYQQTPGQGLQFLFEYFSETQRNKGNFPGRFSGRQFSNSRSEMNVSTLELGDSALYLCASSVTGSQETQYFGPGTRLLVL.

The CDR3 bases are TGTGCCTCTGGCCCGGCGGCGGGTCCAAATGAAAAACTGTTTTTT. This sequence encodes CASGPAAGPNEKLFF. The rearrangement uses TRBV7-9 and TRBJ1-4; D remains ambiguous. The length of the CDR3 is 15 residues. CDR1 is SEHNR and CDR2 is FQNEAQ in the germline V gene (reference sequence). The V end was cut by 11 bases, the J end by 5 bases, with 21 bases between.

The chain is built from TRBV4-3 and TRBJ1-4; TRBD1 might be the D (6 bases). Germline CDR1 is LGHNA and CDR2 is YSLEER. The CDR3 spans 15 residues. V was clipped by 4 bases and J by 4 bases, with 13 bases between them. The CDR3 reads CASSPRGAGNEKLFF. In nucleotides, the CDR3 is TGCGCCAGCAGCCCCCGGGGGGCAGGTAATGAAAAACTGTTTTTT.

In its sample, this clone was seen a few times. The chain recombines TRBV7-8 with TRBJ2-4; D is perhaps TRBD2 (5 bases). The germline gives CDR1 SGHVS, CDR2 FQNEAQ. The V gene lost 3 bases and the J gene lost 5 bases, with 8 bases spanning the gap. This CDR3 spans 13 amino acids. For the CDR3, the DNA is TGTGCCAGCAGCTTTGAGGGCCAAAACATTCAGTACTTC. This translates into CASSFEGQNIQYF.

The chain has TRBV29-1 and TRBJ1-1; 7 bases are a match to TRBD1. J was trimmed by 5 bases and V by 6 bases; bases with no gene match: 12. Germline CDR1 is SQVTM and CDR2 is ANQGSEA. The CDR3 runs to 14 residues. CDR3 in amino acids: CSVGATGQWTEAFF. CDR3 nucleotides: TGCAGCGTCGGAGCGACAGGGCAGTGGACTGAAGCTTTCTTT.

V is TRBV6-4 and J is TRBJ2-3, with D possibly matching TRBD2 (6 bases). V dropped 4 bases and J dropped 1 base, with 12 bases sitting between them. The CDR3 runs to 15 residues. Looked up from germline, CDR1 is MRHNA and CDR2 is SNTAGT. The CDR3 loop reads CASSGEAGGTDTQYF. The CDR3 region has the DNA TGTGCCAGCAGTGGGGAGGCGGGCGGCACAGATACGCAGTATTTT.

This clone occurred once. The genes are TRBV3-1 (or the pseudogene TRBV3-2) and TRBJ1-3; possible D gene TRBD1, 5 bases. The CDR3 covers 13 residues. Per the germline V gene, CDR1 is LGHDT and CDR2 is YNNKEL (reference sequence). Trimming pared 0 bases from V and 13 bases from J, leaving 13 bases between. CDR3 region: CASSQDQGLRIYF. CDR3 sequence (DNA): TGTGCCAGCAGCCAAGATCAGGGTCTTAGGATATATTTT.

CDR3 coding DNA: TGTGCCAGCAGCGGAAGGGGGTTACGAACCCACACCGGGGAGCTGTTTTTT. Translated, it gives CASSGRGLRTHTGELFF. J is TRBJ2-2 and V is TRBV7-9; D might be TRBD1 (6 bases). V gave up 5 bases and J gave up 3 bases, with 19 bases separating them. Germline CDR1 SEHNR, CDR2 FQNEAQ (reference sequence). This CDR3 region has 17 residues.

This clone was recorded a few times. The chain employs TRBV5-1 and TRBJ2-5; D is ambiguous. The CDR3 sequence is 13 residues long. The germline gives CDR1 SGHRS, CDR2 YFSETQ. V was shortened by 3 bases and J by 5 bases, with 11 bases between the two germline ends. The CDR3 nucleotides are TGCGCCAGCAGCTCCCTTGAGGTGGAGACCCAGTACTTC. Translating it yields CASSSLEVETQYF.

The CDR3 protein is CASSRSSGSAYEQYF. CDR3 DNA: TGTGCCAGCAGTAGATCTAGCGGGAGCGCCTACGAGCAGTACTTC. The genes are TRBV14 and TRBJ2-7, with TRBD2 identical over 10 bases. The germline gives CDR1 SGHDN, CDR2 FVKESK. After removal of 6 bases from V and 2 bases from J, the junction contained 7 bases not matched to a gene. The length of the CDR3 is 15 residues.

V and J are TRBV27 and TRBJ2-1; D not resolved. The CDR3 extends over 13 amino acids. Trimming took off 7 bases at V and 0 bases at J, with 7 bases between the two ends. CDR1 MNHEY and CDR2 SMNVEV come from the germline V gene (reference sequence). The CDR3 nucleotides read TGTGCCAGCACATGGAGCTCCTACAATGAGCAGTTCTTC. Translating it yields CASTWSSYNEQFF.